This TCR beta chain comes out of a study of spatial heterogeneity in lung cancer (dated by TCRdb to the late 2010s). Notes on the research overall: Beta-chain transcripts were consistently detected in greater numbers than alpha-chain transcripts, which likely reflects a higher abundance of beta-chain transcripts. TCR repertoire features were related to nonsynonymous mutation counts determined by whole-exome sequencing of tumor tissue. The study quantitatively compared TCR alpha and beta repertoires across multiple tumor regions, matched nontumor lung and blood in non-small cell lung cancer. Both alpha and beta chains were TCR-sequenced in samples taken at surgery, namely 220 tumor regions, fewer than 80 matched nontumor lung samples and 50 to 60 PBMC samples. In the raw uncorrected reads, each unique combination of TCR and UMI appeared more than ten times on average. Overall study results and their limits: Ubiquitous expanded tumor TCRs were found in blood more often at tumor resection than at routine follow-up. Confirming at a functional level the hypothesis that regional TCRs recognize regional mutations was considered to require additional single-cell paired TCR alpha and beta sequencing.

The library was obtained by 5' RACE. TCRdb lists the instrument as NextSeq 500. To allow correction of PCR and sequencing errors, the TCR library protocol tagged every TCR cDNA molecule with a unique molecular identifier. As for the authors' bioinformatics: Decombinator tools were used for TCR identification, UMI-based error correction and CDR3 extraction. Expanded TCRs were defined as those above a frequency of 2 per 1,000, corresponding to the top 1% of the tumor frequency distribution. Each repertoire was subsampled 100 times to 5,000 TCRs, after which Renyi diversity was computed with the R vegan package. CDR3 similarity networks were built from amino acid triplet string-kernel similarity, connecting CDR3s with pairwise similarity above 0.82. The public reads were reprocessed in TCRdb via fastp at Q25 and MiXCR, keeping in-frame beta chains. CDR3 protein duplicates are merged, each entry listing the most common genes and DNA. In this record, the V and J calls reflect TCRdb's handling and not the investigators' own analysis. Across this sample there are approximately 90,000 distinct CDR3 sequences, with over 8.5% seen only once. 6.9% of the sample comes from the top ten.

Inclusive of the bounding cysteine and phenylalanine, the CDR3 is 11 residues long. The CDR3 DNA has 33 bases and is translated from base 1. At the junction V is shortened by 3 bases and J by 11 bases, with 10 bases in between. Sequences MDHEN (CDR1) and SYDVKM (CDR2) are obtained from the germline V gene. According to the study, the label for this sample's time point signals: sample taken at primary tumor resection. Without any cell sorting, TCR sequencing was performed on whole RNA extracted either from tumor and nontumor lung tissue or from cryopreserved PBMC samples. The donors were some 76 patients from the lung TRACERx cohort who had early-stage, untreated non-small cell lung cancer. A patient was chosen for TCR sequencing only when enough RNA was available from at least two tumor regions. The sample holds a few counts of this clonotype. Its antigen specificity is not known. Nothing much larger sits one base from this clone, and base qualities are not available.

This receptor chain uses TRBV28 and TRBJ1-1, with no reliable assignment of the D segment. The source is a male donor with early-stage non-small cell lung cancer. The sample here was PBMCs, taken at surgery. The DNA reads TGTGCCAGCAGTTTGGGCCTAGGGGCTTTCTTT. It encodes CASSLGLGAFF.